The 20 T cell receptor beta chains given below trace back to one sample, sequenced in a study of radiotherapy plus CTLA-4 blockade in lung cancer. The assay was immunoSEQ multiplex PCR, and TCRdb's table has in-frame clones only and misses some. The sample lists some 30,000 clones, around 74% seen once, with 13% to 15% in the top ten. Specimen: peripheral blood, collected from a patient treated with radiotherapy plus ipilimumab. The receptors were sampled from a human donor with non-small cell lung cancer that progressed on radiotherapy plus ipilimumab.

This clone has more than one count but fewer than ten. The chain couples TRBV9 to TRBJ1-2, with 7 positions matching TRBD1. In germline, CDR1 is SGDLS, CDR2 YYNGEE. There are 16 residues in the CDR3. The J segment lost 5 bases and the V segment lost 4 bases, leaving 14 bases of the junction unmatched. Written as DNA, the CDR3 is TGTGCCAGCAGCAAAGGGGACAGTGCCCTCTCGTATGGCTACACCTTC. Encoded protein: CASSKGDSALSYGYTF.

In its sample, this clone was seen once. The CDR3 loop is CASSVDGGAYGYTF. CDR3 coding DNA: TGTGCCAGCAGCGTAGATGGGGGGGCATATGGCTACACCTTC. The chain recombines TRBV9 with TRBJ1-2; tentatively, D is TRBD1 (6 bases). CDR3 size: 14 residues. Trimming left V 0 bases short and J 5 bases short, with 11 bases between. CDR1 is SGDLS, CDR2 YYNGEE, per germline.

The chain links TRBV11-2 to TRBJ2-7; 9 nucleotides agree with TRBD1. Germline V gene sequence: CDR1 SGHAT, CDR2 FQNNGV. The J segment lost 4 bases and the V segment lost 5 bases, leaving 9 bases of the junction unmatched. There are 15 residues in the CDR3. CDR3 in amino acids: CASSPGTGMGYEQYF. For the CDR3, the DNA is TGTGCCAGCAGCCCAGGGACAGGGATGGGTTACGAGCAGTACTTC.

The rearrangement uses TRBV4-1 and TRBJ2-7; 9 nucleotides match TRBD1. Trimming at V came to 0 bases and at J to 12 bases, leaving 6 bases not matched to a gene. CDR1 and CDR2 from the germline V gene are MGHRA and YSYEKL. This CDR3 has 13 amino acids. The CDR3, as DNA: TGCGCCAGCAGCCAAGATCGGACAGGGGCGTTGTACTTC. Protein: CASSQDRTGALYF.

The chain has TRBV5-8 and TRBJ2-3, with D perhaps assigned TRBD1 or TRBD2 (5 bases each). V was shortened by 1 base and J by 0 bases, with 18 bases between the two germline ends. This CDR3 contains 18 residues. Germline values: CDR1 SGHTS, CDR2 YDEGEE. The CDR3 sequence is CASSLLLGTTSSTDTQYF. The CDR3 DNA sequence: TGTGCCAGCAGCTTGTTGCTCGGGACGACTTCTAGCACAGATACGCAGTATTTT.

This chain connects TRBV7-2 to TRBJ2-5; 11 bases map to TRBD1. V lost 0 bases and J lost 5; bases outside the gene matches: 5. CDR1 and CDR2 (germline): SGHTA, FQGNSA. The CDR3 runs 16 residues. The CDR3, as DNA: TGTGCCAGCAGCTTAGCCCGGACAGGGGGCTTGGAGACCCAGTACTTC. The encoded protein is CASSLARTGGLETQYF.

This rearrangement joins TRBV9 to TRBJ1-2, with 9 bases lining up with TRBD1. The CDR3 is 15 amino acids. From germline, CDR1 is SGDLS and CDR2 YYNGEE. After removal of 4 bases from V and 3 bases from J, the junction contained 7 bases not matched to a gene. CDR3 DNA: TGTGCCAGCAGCAGAACACAGGGGGCAGACTATGGCTACACCTTC. Translating gives CASSRTQGADYGYTF. The full variable domain, rest sourced from reference TRBV9 and TRBJ1-2, is DSGVTQTPKHLITATGQRVTLRCSPRSGDLSVYWYQQSLDQGLQFLIQYYNGEERAKGNILERFSAQQFPDLHSELNLSSLELGDSALYFCASSRTQGADYGYTFGSGTRLTVV.

V is TRBV11-3 and J is TRBJ2-5, with 8 bases fitting TRBD1. The CDR3 sequence is 16 residues long. Trimming at V came to 5 bases and at J to 4 bases, leaving 12 bases not matched to a gene. Germline CDR1 reads SGHNT; CDR2 reads YENEEA. The CDR3 reads CASSPGGQAGRETQYF. CDR3 DNA: TGTGCCAGCAGCCCTGGGGGACAGGCTGGGAGAGAGACCCAGTACTTC.

The gene calls are TRBV4-1 and TRBJ2-1; 9 bases agree with TRBD2. Germline trimming cut 3 bases from V and 4 bases from J; bases unmatched to any gene: 7. This CDR3 is built from 16 residues. Germline V CDR1 and CDR2: MGHRA, YSYEKL. The CDR3 loop reads CASSQQSGRQYNEQFF. Written as DNA, the CDR3 is TGCGCCAGCAGCCAGCAGAGCGGGAGGCAATACAATGAGCAGTTCTTC.

The V and J genes are TRBV6-5 and TRBJ2-7, with D unclear. Germline loops: CDR1 MNHEY, CDR2 SVGAGI. The CDR3 runs 13 residues. Trimming shortened V by 0 bases and J by 3 bases, and 6 bases separated the two germline ends. This CDR3 reads CASSYSSIYEQYF. The CDR3 DNA reads as TGTGCCAGCAGTTACTCATCCATCTACGAGCAGTACTTC.

J is TRBJ2-2 and V is TRBV7-9, with a possible D match to TRBD1 (6 bases). Germline V gene data show CDR1 as SEHNR and CDR2 as FQNEAQ (reference sequence). CDR3 length: 17 amino acids. V was trimmed by 5 bases and J by 1 base, leaving 17 bases between them. The CDR3 DNA sequence: TGTGCCAGCAGCGGGCTCCGGGACATCTGGAACACCGGGGAGCTGTTTTTT. Translating gives CASSGLRDIWNTGELFF.

This sequence joins TRBV1 and TRBJ2-7. TRBV1 is listed as a pseudogene. The CDR3 spans 15 residues. CDR3 sequence reads: CTSRPKEIVAGEQYF. The CDR3 nucleotides read TGCACCAGCAGACCTAAGGAAATAGTCGCTGGCGAGCAGTACTTC.

The chain recombines TRBV9 with TRBJ1-4, with no clear D. V gave up 0 bases and J gave up 6 bases, with 12 bases separating them. The CDR3 covers 15 residues. Germline V lookup: CDR1 SGDLS, CDR2 YYNGEE. The chain's CDR3 is CASSVGLVSDEKLFF. Written as DNA, the CDR3 is TGTGCCAGCAGCGTAGGCCTGGTTTCCGATGAAAAACTGTTTTTT.

In this sample, this clone turned up a few times. The V and J genes are TRBV6-5 and TRBJ2-1; 11 bases fit TRBD2. Germline CDR1 reads MNHEY; CDR2 reads SVGAGI. This CDR3 spans 13 amino acids. Unmatched junction bases numbered 0, after V lost 8 bases and J lost 3 bases. In DNA form, the CDR3 reads TGTGCCAGCGGGACTAGCGGCTACAATGAGCAGTTCTTC. Its protein is CASGTSGYNEQFF.

The rearrangement joins TRBV6-5 to TRBJ1-2; weak D call: TRBD1 (5 bases). Germline CDR1 and CDR2: MNHEY and SVGAGI. CDR3 length: 12 residues. Trimming cost V 6 bases and J 8 bases, with 13 bases left between them. In DNA, the CDR3 is TGTGCCAGCAGGCGGCCGACAGAAGGCTACACCTTC. Translation: CASRRPTEGYTF.

There are a few counts of this clone. This chain joins TRBV7-2 and TRBJ2-3; no definite D call. The CDR3 is 14 amino acids. Germline CDR1 reads SGHTA; CDR2 reads FQGNSA. The V gene lost 3 bases and the J gene lost 2 bases, with 9 bases spanning the gap. CDR3 sequence reads: CASSFLRITDTQYF. CDR3 DNA: TGTGCCAGCAGCTTCCTCAGGATCACAGATACGCAGTATTTT. Full variable domain (missing parts from reference TRBV7-2 and TRBJ2-3): GAGVSQSPSNKVTEKGKDVELRCDPISGHTALYWYRQSLGQGLEFLIYFQGNSAPDKSGLPSDRFSAERTGGSVSTLTIQRTQQEDSAVYLCASSFLRITDTQYFGPGTRLTVL.

The chain uses TRBV4-2 and TRBJ2-2, with D possibly being TRBD1 or TRBD2 (7 bases each). CDR1 is LGHNA, CDR2 YNFKEQ, per germline. CDR3 length: 16 amino acids. Trimming took 4 bases from V and 5 from J, leaving 17 bases between them. CDR3 nucleotides: TGTGCCAGCAGCCCCCGTGACAGGGAGGGAACCGGGGAGCTGTTTTTT. It specifies CASSPRDREGTGELFF.

The chain links TRBV5-1 to TRBJ2-2, with no clear D. The CDR3 has 15 amino acids. V lost 0 bases, J lost 0 bases, and 6 bases lay in between. The germline V gene encodes CDR1 SGHRS and CDR2 YFSETQ. The CDR3 loop reads CASSLDSANTGELFF. CDR3 bases: TGCGCCAGCAGCTTGGACAGTGCGAACACCGGGGAGCTGTTTTTT. Complete variable domain (other parts from reference TRBV5-1 and TRBJ2-2): KAGVTQTPRYLIKTRGQQVTLSCSPISGHRSVSWYQQTPGQGLQFLFEYFSETQRNKGNFPGRFSGRQFSNSRSEMNVSTLELGDSALYLCASSLDSANTGELFFGEGSRLTVL.

The DNA for the CDR3 is TGTGCCAGCAGCCCCTCCCGGGACACCTATGGCTACACCTTC. It encodes CASSPSRDTYGYTF. The J gene is TRBJ1-2, the V gene TRBV14; a possible D gene is TRBD1 (6 bases). The V end lost 4 bases, the J end lost 4 bases, and 13 bases lay between the germline ends. CDR3 length equals 14 residues. Germline CDR1 reads SGHDN; CDR2 reads FVKESK.

This rearrangement joins TRBV7-9 to TRBJ1-1, with 7 bases fitting TRBD1. This CDR3 contains 14 residues. CDR1 and CDR2 from the germline V gene are SEHNR and FQNEAQ (reference sequence). Trimming took 7 bases from V and 2 from J; bases not matched to a gene: 7. The CDR3 sequence is CASISWDSNTEAFF. The CDR3 nucleotides read TGTGCCAGCATCTCTTGGGACAGCAACACTGAAGCTTTCTTT.